The clone carrying this T cell receptor beta chain was seen just once. Its antigen is undetermined. The data stem from a study of Ad26.COV2.S vaccination and SARS-CoV-2 variants. Study results and limitations: Vaccine recipients had higher spike-specific TCR breadth than placebo recipients. There was a possibility that the TCR breadth and depth analyses underestimated total T cell responses.

Clones were sequenced by immunoSEQ multiplex PCR, and TCRdb holds only the in-frame ones, with some missing. The table has 300,000 to 450,000 clones, 92% seen once. The sequences come from peripheral blood, collected after recovery from COVID-19. This TCR derives from a human donor who had recovered from COVID-19.

The chain's CDR3 is CATSRDQGMANTIYF. In DNA form, the CDR3 reads TGTGCCACCAGCAGAGATCAGGGGATGGCAAACACCATATATTTT. The J gene is TRBJ1-3, the V gene TRBV15, with a possible D match to TRBD1 (6 bases). V was trimmed by 0 bases and J by 6 bases, leaving 12 bases between them. This CDR3 region has 15 residues. Germline V lookup: CDR1 LNHNV, CDR2 YYDKDF (reference sequence).